This T cell receptor beta chain was retrieved from a study of cytomegalovirus exposure and HLA in healthy donors (dated by TCRdb to about 2017). General notes on the study: In an earlier analysis of some 610 of the donors, 250 to 350 Gb of sequence data and roughly 100 million unique TCR beta sequences from approximately 180 million T cells were reported. Roughly 300 gigabases of sequencing data and approximately 85 million unique TCR sequences were included in an early release covering about 700 HLA-typed donors. Of the roughly 400 genotyped donors, 65% to 90% were placed in the genetic ancestry cluster associated with self-reported Caucasian donors. The aim of the study was to test whether cataloging public T cell receptors could identify signatures of past pathogen exposure. The T cell repertoires of roughly 660 subjects were profiled by immunosequencing and related to cytomegalovirus serostatus. Along with the approximately 700-subject first cohort, a separate validation cohort of over a hundred different subjects was used. The study combined high-throughput TCR immunosequencing, statistical association of individual TCRs with disease status, and machine learning to predict cytomegalovirus infection status. A later analysis re-analyzed previously published TCR beta repertoires from 550 to 700 donors and added high-resolution HLA genotyping to study TCR occurrence patterns. The later analysis used no new phenotypic data to find candidate immune exposures, relying instead on TCR beta sequences and their occurrence across donors. An earlier analysis of about 620 of the donors applied high-throughput TCR beta sequencing to assess whether each TCR beta V gene segment acted as functional or pseudogenic. Alongside the repertoire data, information on donor age, sex, ethnicity and CMV serostatus was compiled. In a later genetic analysis, genome-wide SNP genotypes for about 60% of the 666 donors were used, and that subset was treated as a discovery cohort. Every repertoire in the discovery cohort had been generated on one and the same sequencing platform. HLA typing included class I and class II loci at four-digit resolution. Typing coverage varied by locus: roughly 629-630 donors for A, B, C, DRB1 and DQB1; 522 for DQA1; over 600 for DPA1; approximately 490 for DPB1. Roughly 5 DR-DQ haplotypes were treated as single units for association and clustering because of strong linkage in the cohort. Among 300 to 500 genotyped donors of the cohort, an average of approximately 220,000 unique TCR beta nucleotide sequences was sequenced per donor, of which about 18% were non-productive. The paper as a whole reports these results and caveats: According to the authors, the approach could potentially be generalized to other disease states and immunological phenotypes. Because counts were too low, roughly 16 rarely observed V segments, including chromosome 9 orphons, were excluded from the earlier analysis of about 500 of the donors. A further reported finding was that TCR beta sequences accurately predicted the HLA-A and HLA-B alleles for most subjects in the first cohort. When HLA alleles, especially DR and DQ, strongly co-occurred, TCR associations were difficult to assign to individual alleles. According to a later analysis, most CMV-associated TCR beta chains appeared to be HLA-restricted, and the HLA associations seemed to be driven largely by CMV exposure. Sequencing depth was assumed to be roughly uniform across donors in the presence/absence analyses, though that assumption may not hold. At a false discovery rate of 0.05, a later analysis linked about 17,000 TCR beta sequences to specific HLA alleles. According to a later analysis, TCR association rates differed among HLA loci, with DRB1 alleles showing the most associated TCRs and HLA-C alleles showing the fewest. In this cohort, only TCR beta chains were sequenced, and detectable features were limited by the absence of alpha or paired-chain data. The only immune exposure information available for the cohort was CMV serostatus. Cytomegalovirus status was reported to be diagnosed by the classifier with high specificity and sensitivity in both the original and validation cohorts. Because HLA typing was missing for some donors at each locus, association tests included only the typed subset. A few of the identified cytomegalovirus-associated TCR beta chains were confirmed in vitro to be specific for cytomegalovirus antigens. Linkage disequilibrium might explain the correlated functional status among segregating V segments, but an unknown experimental factor could not be ruled out. Several of the top co-occurrence clusters appeared to be linked to parvovirus B19, influenza, CMV and Epstein-Barr virus, according to a later analysis. While some public TCRs were present in many individuals, most TCR sequences turned up only very rarely across donors. In a later genetic analysis, fewer N-insertions in productive TCRs were reported among donors in an Asian-associated ancestry cluster than the approximately 670-donor mean. Compared with equally common non-associated chains, HLA-associated TCR beta chains in a later analysis were more clonally expanded and had lower generation probabilities. A group of highly shared sequence variants was considered likely to be a technical artifact of the sequencing pipeline. A total of roughly 160 TCR beta chains were listed by the study as associated with cytomegalovirus. In an earlier analysis of some 500 of the donors, most TCR beta V segments were observed in productive rearrangements about 87% or about 30% of the time, broadly matching IMGT annotations. An association between a missense DCLRE1C variant and V-gene and J-gene trimming of TCR beta chains was found in a later genetic analysis and replicated in an independent cohort.

Libraries came from the immunoSEQ multiplex PCR assay. A mixture of 60 forward primers for TCR Vbeta segments and 13 reverse primers for TCR Jbeta segments was used in the multiplex PCR. The CDR3 region of rearranged TCR beta genes was amplified from genomic DNA by a multiplex PCR assay. On the Illumina HiSeq System, the amplified TCR beta libraries were sequenced as 87-base-pair reads. In the paper's pipeline: Across the 500 to 700 repertoires, a later analysis counted about 81 million unique TCR beta chains, about 10 million of which were shared by at least two donors. A nearest-neighbor algorithm error-corrected the raw reads and collapsed the reads into unique sequences, merging closely related sequences to remove PCR and sequencing errors. To assign V, D and J gene segments, CDR3 sequences were aligned to IMGT reference sequences. For a sequence to be retained, at least a six-nucleotide match to both a V gene segment and a J gene segment was required. A rearrangement counted as productive if the CDR3 had no stop codons and remained in frame with V and J, and every other rearrangement counted as non-productive. CDR3 was defined according to IMGT convention as the region running from the second conserved V-encoded cysteine to the conserved J-encoded phenylalanine. Sequences without an unambiguous match to a single V gene segment were excluded from the earlier analysis of several hundred of the donors. In an earlier analysis of approximately 500 of the donors, a V segment was called functional when productive rearrangements were above 56.7%, and segregating when the standard deviation between donors exceeded 5%. To diagnose cytomegalovirus status from the catalog of TCR beta chain sequences, a statistical classification framework was built. In a later analysis, TCR nucleotide sequences were compared against IMGT/GENE-DB human TR gene sequences so that V and J genes could be assigned. The TCRdist pipeline was used in a later analysis to assign CDR3 sequences and most-parsimonious VDJ recombination scenarios. In a later analysis, each TCR beta chain was defined by its CDR3 amino acid sequence together with its V-gene family, and reads lacking a unique V-gene family were excluded. A later analysis removed several hundred highly shared, low-generation-probability nucleotide sequences to deal with suspected cross-contamination and a sequencing artifact. In a later analysis, a clonal expansion index for each public chain was calculated from normalized within-repertoire ranks of inferred template counts. In a later analysis, generation probabilities were computed using a VDJ recombination model fitted to out-of-frame rearrangements, and the results were checked against IGoR. A later analysis scored TCR-TCR, TCR-HLA and TCR-CMV co-occurrence with hypergeometric tests, applying a repertoire-size bias correction to TCR pairs. In a later analysis, false discovery rates were estimated by permuting HLA or CMV assignments 20 times. In a later analysis, co-occurring TCRs were grouped using DBSCAN, with TCRdist sequence similarity added in when clustering inside HLA-allele-positive subsets. Repertoires with fewer than 30,000 or more than 120,000 public chains were left out of co-occurrence clustering, as were about five repertoires with anomalous nucleotide sharing. Imported from immuneACCESS, the table was reduced by TCRdb to in-frame sequences with V and J called. These copies leave out some clones; in studies compared against another copy, an unresolved V gene accounts for under half, and the cause of the remainder is not known. The V and J calls and clone size were taken over from that table, and D and trimming were inferred from the DNA. The sample contains tens of thousands of clones, less than 75% of them found a single time. The leading ten clones occupy 20% to 25% of the sample.

The cohort comprised under 700 healthy bone marrow donors. At the time of sampling, all cohort members were nominally healthy, though unrecorded immune exposures were likely present. The donor was CMV seropositive and was included in the group of some 290 seropositive cohort members. Every donor gave a peripheral blood sample, and the peripheral blood mononuclear cells from that sample were used for TCR beta sequencing. The Qiagen DNeasy Blood Extraction Kit was used to extract genomic DNA from the blood cell samples. Regarding this clone: The target of this receptor is not known. No base qualities exist here, and no much larger clone lies one base off it.

This clonotype was sampled from a woman aged 50 to 60 in good health and CMV-seropositive. Material for sequencing was PBMCs.

CDR3 protein: CASSPPGLADSYEQYF. Here is the DNA: TGTGCCAGCTCACCGCCAGGACTAGCGGACTCCTACGAGCAGTACTTC. The chain is made from TRBV18 and TRBJ2-7; 10 central nucleotides agree with TRBD2. From the cysteine through the phenylalanine, the CDR3 covers 16 amino acids. Only the CDR3 DNA is retained, 48 bases long and in frame from the first base. CDR1 KGHSH and CDR2 LQKENI were looked up in the germline V gene. Trimming takes 3 bases off V and 0 bases off J; junction bases not matched to a gene: 5.